The 29 T cell receptor beta chains given below trace back to one sample, sequenced in a study of CD8 T cells in ankylosing spondylitis. The study, taken as a whole, reports: Ankylosing spondylitis blood appeared to carry a characteristic TCR beta motif of roughly eight highly homologous variants.

No cognate antigen is known for these TCRs. TCRdb recomputed calls from the 5' RACE reads with MiXCR, one row per CDR3 protein. The profile shows more than 100,000 distinct CDR3 sequences, 15% to 20% of them singletons. Sequenced sample: blood, either unsorted or a sorted T cell fraction (not recorded which). These receptors were taken from a male donor with ankylosing spondylitis.

This clonotype has a handful of counts. The chain joins TRBV20-1 to TRBJ1-6, with D perhaps matching TRBD1 (6 bases). The CDR3 totals 16 residues. The V end was cut by 1 base, the J end by 9 bases, with 19 bases between. The germline V gene encodes CDR1 DFQATT and CDR2 SNEGSKA (reference sequence). CDR3 protein: CSARGGGGPKGSPLHF. Written as DNA, the CDR3 is TGCAGTGCTAGAGGAGGGGGGGGTCCCAAGGGTTCACCCCTCCACTTT.

This clonotype was recorded a few times. The rearrangement links TRBV27 to TRBJ2-3; D uncertain. CDR1 is MNHEY, CDR2 SMNVEV, per germline (reference sequence). V gave up 8 bases and J gave up 2 bases, with 14 bases separating them. The CDR3 runs to 14 residues. The CDR3 nucleotides read TGTGCCAGCCAATCGGGCGGATACACAGATACGCAGTATTTT. Protein product: CASQSGGYTDTQYF.

This clonotype was counted ten times or more. The chain couples TRBV20-1 to TRBJ1-1, with D uncertain. CDR3 length equals 13 residues. Per the germline V gene, CDR1 is DFQATT and CDR2 is SNEGSKA (reference sequence). The germline V and J ends were trimmed by 3 bases and 1 base, with 9 bases remaining between them. Written as DNA, the CDR3 is TGCAGTGCTAGTGGGGTTCAGAACACTGAAGCTTTCTTT. Protein sequence: CSASGVQNTEAFF.

V and J are TRBV12-3 or TRBV12-4 and TRBJ2-7; D ambiguous. V dropped 5 bases and J dropped 6 bases, with 11 bases sitting between them. The CDR3 is 12 residues long. Here the CDR3 DNA reads TGTGCCAGCAGTCCTCAATACCGCGAGCAGTACTTC. This codes for CASSPQYREQYF.

This chain uses TRBV28 with TRBJ1-1; D is possibly TRBD1 (5 bases). The germline V gene encodes CDR1 MDHEN and CDR2 SYDVKM. The CDR3 is made up of 13 amino acids. V dropped 5 bases and J dropped 4 bases, with 11 bases sitting between them. The CDR3 reads CASSEGSPTEAFF. In DNA, the CDR3 is TGTGCCAGCAGTGAGGGGTCACCCACTGAAGCTTTCTTT.

This clonotype has a count of ten or more. V gene TRBV7-9 combines with J gene TRBJ1-5; 10 positions agree with TRBD1. Germline CDR1 is SEHNR and CDR2 is FQNEAQ (reference sequence). V gave up 5 bases and J gave up 4 bases; unmatched junction bases: 8. This CDR3 is 16 amino acids long. The CDR3 DNA follows: TGTGCCAGCAGCCGTGGGGACAGGGGTGGTAATCAGCCCCAGCATTTT. Its translation is CASSRGDRGGNQPQHF. The full variable domain, in which reference TRBV7-9 and TRBJ1-5 provide the parts outside the CDR3, is DTGVSQNPRHKITKRGQNVTFRCDPISEHNRLYWYRQTLGQGPEFLTYFQNEAQLEKSRLLSDRFSAERPKGSFSTLEIQRTEQGDSAMYLCASSRGDRGGNQPQHFGDGTRLSIL.

J is TRBJ2-4 and V is TRBV11-2, with TRBD2 matching 11 bases. Germline-derived CDR1 and CDR2 are SGHAT and FQNNGV. This CDR3 has 17 residues. The V gene end was trimmed by 6 bases and the J gene end by 3 bases; junction bases not matched to a gene: 10. As DNA, the CDR3 is TGTGCCAGCAGTAGAGGGGGGCTAGCGGGAGGCAAAAACATTCAGTACTTC. It codes for CASSRGGLAGGKNIQYF.

The chain couples TRBV27 to TRBJ2-1; D is unclear. Trimming shortened V by 3 bases and J by 10 bases, and 7 bases separated the two germline ends. CDR1 and CDR2 from the germline V gene are MNHEY and SMNVEV (reference sequence). The CDR3 extends over 11 amino acids. DNA for the CDR3: TGTGCCAGCAGTTTTGGCCAAGAGCAGTTCTTC. Residues: CASSFGQEQFF.

This clonotype was seen a handful of times. The chain has TRBV12-5 and TRBJ2-1, with 9 positions matching TRBD2. The length of the CDR3 is 16 residues. Germline assignment: CDR1 LGHNT and CDR2 FRNRAP. V was pared by 5 bases and J by 8 bases, with 13 bases of the junction left unmatched. The CDR3 protein is CASGIQGLAGVHEQFF. Here the CDR3 DNA reads TGTGCTAGTGGTATCCAGGGGTTAGCGGGAGTCCATGAGCAGTTCTTC.

This clonotype was picked up a small number of times. The genes are TRBV5-5 and TRBJ1-2; possible D gene TRBD1, 5 bases. The CDR3 is made up of 14 amino acids. Looked up from germline, CDR1 is SGHKS and CDR2 is YYEKEE (reference sequence). With 7 bases removed from V and 8 bases from J, the gap between germline ends came to 21 bases. CDR3 sequence reads: CASQLGTFATGYTF. CDR3 DNA sequence: TGTGCCAGCCAGCTCGGGACTTTCGCGACGGGCTACACCTTC.

This clonotype was seen only a few times. This chain uses TRBV24-1 with TRBJ2-3; D is ambiguous. The V end was cut by 5 bases, the J end by 2 bases, with 7 bases between. CDR3 length: 13 residues. Germline V gene data show CDR1 as KGHDR and CDR2 as SFDVKD. CDR3 region: CATSAVDTDTQYF. Written as DNA, the CDR3 is TGTGCCACCAGTGCAGTGGACACAGATACGCAGTATTTT.

This clonotype was seen a handful of times. This rearrangement joins TRBV27 to TRBJ2-2, with D unresolved. Germline assignment: CDR1 MNHEY and CDR2 SMNVEV (reference sequence). There are 14 residues in the CDR3. The V end was cut by 5 bases, the J end by 1 base, with 8 bases between. The CDR3: CASSPFMNTGELFF. The CDR3 nucleotides read TGTGCCAGCAGTCCTTTCATGAACACCGGGGAGCTGTTTTTT.

This clonotype was observed at least ten times. V gene TRBV4-3 combines with J gene TRBJ1-2, with 7 nucleotides matching TRBD1. Per the germline V gene, CDR1 is LGHNA and CDR2 is YSLEER. The CDR3 is 15 residues long. The J segment lost 4 bases and the V segment lost 0 bases, leaving 5 bases of the junction unmatched. The CDR3 region has the DNA TGCGCCAGCAGCCAAGAGAGGGCAGGGGGCTATGGCTACACCTTC. This translates into CASSQERAGGYGYTF.

This clonotype was seen a handful of times. This chain uses TRBV20-1 with TRBJ2-2; TRBD2 is a possible D gene (5 bases). Trimming removed 3 bases at V and 2 bases at J, with 7 bases between. CDR1 DFQATT and CDR2 SNEGSKA come from the germline V gene (reference sequence). This CDR3 has 13 amino acids. CDR3 loop: CSARDFNTGELFF. CDR3 in DNA: TGCAGTGCTAGGGACTTTAACACCGGGGAGCTGTTTTTT.

The chain recombines TRBV6-5 with TRBJ2-1, with TRBD1 matching over 10 bases. V gave up 0 bases and J gave up 4 bases; unmatched junction bases: 3. Germline V gives CDR1 MNHEY, CDR2 SVGAGI. This CDR3 has 16 residues. The CDR3 nucleotides are TGTGCCAGCAGTTACTCCCGGGACAGGGGATACAATGAGCAGTTCTTC. It is translated as CASSYSRDRGYNEQFF.

This clonotype occurred many times. The chain employs TRBV20-1 and TRBJ2-3; 8 positions match TRBD2. The trim removed 0 bases at V and 3 bases at J, leaving 5 bases unmatched. Per the germline V gene, CDR1 is DFQATT and CDR2 is SNEGSKA (reference sequence). The CDR3 runs to 15 residues. CDR3 in DNA: TGCAGTGCTAGAGATTTGAGCGGGAGAACAGATACGCAGTATTTT. Its translation: CSARDLSGRTDTQYF.

The chain is built from TRBV5-1 and TRBJ2-7; the D is unclear. Germline CDR1 and CDR2: SGHRS and YFSETQ. V dropped 4 bases and J dropped 5 bases, with 13 bases sitting between them. The CDR3 totals 13 residues. The CDR3 DNA reads TGCGCCAGCAGCATAACAAGGGCAGACGAGCAGTACTTC. Translation: CASSITRADEQYF.

The chain is built from TRBV7-9 and TRBJ2-7, with TRBD1 matching 9 bases. CDR3 length equals 14 residues. J lost 6 bases, V lost 3 bases, and 6 bases had no gene match. The germline gives CDR1 SEHNR, CDR2 FQNEAQ (reference sequence). The CDR3: CASSFGTGIFEQYF. The CDR3 DNA is TGTGCCAGCAGCTTCGGGACAGGGATCTTCGAGCAGTACTTC.

This clonotype has only a few counts. The chain joins TRBV7-2 to TRBJ1-5, with D possibly being TRBD1 (5 bases). CDR1 and CDR2 from the germline V gene are SGHTA and FQGNSA. CDR3 length equals 17 residues. The germline V and J ends were trimmed by 5 bases and 4 bases, with 21 bases remaining between them. The CDR3 loop is CASSPIRGGGTNQPQHF. The CDR3 DNA reads TGTGCCAGCAGCCCGATTAGGGGAGGAGGAACGAATCAGCCCCAGCATTTT.

This clonotype has just a few counts. This chain connects TRBV4-1 to TRBJ2-7; D could derive from TRBD1 or TRBD2 (5 bases each). This CDR3 is built from 15 residues. Germline CDR1 reads MGHRA; CDR2 reads YSYEKL. V was trimmed by 3 bases and J by 4 bases, leaving 16 bases between them. CDR3 region: CASSHRDAPGYEQYF. As DNA, the CDR3 is TGCGCCAGCAGCCACCGGGACGCGCCTGGGTACGAGCAGTACTTC.

V is TRBV29-1 and J is TRBJ1-5; 9 bases fit TRBD1. This CDR3 comprises 14 residues. V lost 4 bases and J lost 0; bases outside the gene matches: 1. The germline gives CDR1 SQVTM, CDR2 ANQGSEA. The CDR3 reads CSVAGQGSNQPQHF. CDR3 in DNA: TGCAGCGTTGCGGGACAGGGTAGCAATCAGCCCCAGCATTTT.

This clonotype was counted a few times. The chain joins TRBV27 to TRBJ2-3; the D gene is possibly TRBD1 (6 bases). Germline values: CDR1 MNHEY, CDR2 SMNVEV (reference sequence). The CDR3 consists of 13 residues. V lost 4 bases and J lost 5, with 10 bases in between. CDR3 protein: CASSSQGGDTQYF. CDR3 DNA sequence: TGTGCCAGCAGTTCCCAAGGGGGAGATACGCAGTATTTT.

This clonotype has just a few counts. The chain is built from TRBV27 and TRBJ2-3; the D is unclear. Trimming took 6 bases from V and 4 from J, leaving 8 bases between them. The CDR3 runs to 12 residues. Germline lookup yields CDR1 MNHEY and CDR2 SMNVEV (reference sequence). The CDR3 region is CASSSHADTQYF. CDR3 coding DNA: TGTGCCAGCAGCTCACACGCAGATACGCAGTATTTT.

This clonotype showed up just a few times. The V gene is TRBV20-1, the J gene TRBJ1-5; 8 bases match TRBD1. V shed 0 bases and J 3 bases; nucleotides not matched to a gene: 4. Germline V lookup: CDR1 DFQATT, CDR2 SNEGSKA (reference sequence). The CDR3 is made up of 15 amino acids. CDR3 bases: TGCAGTGCTAGAGAAGGGACAGGCTCCAATCAGCCCCAGCATTTT. Its protein product is CSAREGTGSNQPQHF.

The chain uses TRBV10-3 and TRBJ2-1; 7 bases align to TRBD2. Germline CDR1 and CDR2: ENHRY and SYGVKD. The CDR3 sequence is 15 residues long. V lost 5 bases to trimming and J lost 3 bases; unmatched junction nucleotides: 7. The CDR3 region is CAISLAEAGYNEQFF. The CDR3 nucleotides are TGTGCCATCAGTCTAGCGGAGGCGGGCTACAATGAGCAGTTCTTC.

This clonotype was found a few times. The rearrangement joins TRBV4-1 to TRBJ1-5; D gene uncertain. The CDR3 contains 16 residues. Trimming cost V 0 bases and J 0 bases, with 9 bases left between them. Germline lookup yields CDR1 MGHRA and CDR2 YSYEKL. The CDR3 bases are TGCGCCAGCAGCCAAGAGTCTAGGGATAGCAATCAGCCCCAGCATTTT. Its translation is CASSQESRDSNQPQHF.

The chain is built from TRBV7-9 and TRBJ1-5; 8 bases align to TRBD1. With V trimmed by 8 bases and J by 5 bases, 5 bases remained unmatched. The germline CDR1 and CDR2 sequences are SEHNR and FQNEAQ (reference sequence). CDR3 size: 13 residues. The CDR3: CASGTGTHQPQHF. The DNA for the CDR3 is TGTGCCAGCGGGACAGGAACCCATCAGCCCCAGCATTTT.

This sequence joins TRBV12-3 or TRBV12-4 and TRBJ2-7; D not certain. The CDR3 is made up of 11 amino acids. V lost 10 bases to trimming and J lost 7 bases, with 14 bases between them. The CDR3 loop is CATSASMEQYF. CDR3 DNA sequence: TGTGCCACCTCTGCCTCTATGGAGCAGTACTTC.

This clonotype was detected a few times. CDR3: CASSPGSLTNYGYTF. As DNA, the CDR3 is TGTGCCAGCAGCCCGGGCAGTCTTACTAACTATGGCTACACCTTC. The genes are TRBV9 and TRBJ1-2, with no clear D. V dropped 4 bases and J dropped 0 bases, with 13 bases sitting between them. Germline V gene sequence: CDR1 SGDLS, CDR2 YYNGEE. CDR3 length: 15 residues.